This T cell receptor beta chain was profiled in a study of CDR3 diversity in severe acne. Via MiXCR, TCRdb re-called the PCR reads, giving one row per CDR3 protein. The table has more than 85,000 distinct CDR3 sequences, 45% to 55% seen once. The origin of this receptor is a male donor in good health, serving as a control. Input material: blood.

CDR3 loop: CASSERDGSTDTQYF. DNA of the CDR3: TGTGCCAGCAGTGAAAGGGATGGGAGCACAGATACGCAGTATTTT. V gene TRBV6-1 combines with J gene TRBJ2-3; D gene unclear. Germline V gene sequence: CDR1 MNHNS, CDR2 SASEGT. The CDR3 totals 15 residues. Trimming cost V 2 bases and J 0 bases, with 9 bases left between them.